This TCR beta chain emerged from a study of blood T cell repertoires in COVID-19. Looking at the study overall: Samples of COVID-19 (acute and convalescent) were obtained from the United States, Italy and Spain. From T cells, B-cell-depleted T cells, or PBMCs came the material, which was cDNA or gDNA.

Method: immunoSEQ multiplex PCR; TCRdb's copy keeps in-frame clones and lacks some. The top ten clones hold more than 5.5% of a sample with approximately 80,000 clones, 70% to 90% of them seen once. Looked up from germline, CDR1 is SGHNT and CDR2 is YYREEE (reference sequence). V was clipped by 4 bases and J by 1 base, with 17 bases between them. This CDR3 is built from 16 residues. This TCR came from a woman aged 80 or over with acute or convalescent COVID-19. This sequence joins TRBV5-4 and TRBJ1-1, with D possibly TRBD1 on 6 matching bases. Specimen: peripheral blood. CDR3 sequence: CASSLGADRSNTEAFF. CDR3 bases: TGTGCCAGCAGCCTGGGGGCGGACAGATCGAACACTGAAGCTTTCTTT.